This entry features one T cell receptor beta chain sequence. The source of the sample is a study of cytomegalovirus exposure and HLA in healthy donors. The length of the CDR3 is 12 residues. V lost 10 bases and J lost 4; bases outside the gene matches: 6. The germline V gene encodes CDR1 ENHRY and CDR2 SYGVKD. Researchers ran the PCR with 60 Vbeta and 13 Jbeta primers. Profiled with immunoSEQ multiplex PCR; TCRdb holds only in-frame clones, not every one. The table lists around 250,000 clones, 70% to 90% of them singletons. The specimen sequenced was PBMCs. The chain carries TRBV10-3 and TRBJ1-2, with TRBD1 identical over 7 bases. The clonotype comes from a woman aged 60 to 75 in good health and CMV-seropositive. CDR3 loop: CANQGDFYGYTF. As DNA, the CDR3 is TGTGCCAACCAGGGGGATTTCTATGGCTACACCTTC.